The entry below gives a single TCR beta chain sequence along with its context. The CDR3 goes on 3 residues after the read ends, and that part is filled in from the germline J gene. From germline, CDR1 is SGHRS and CDR2 YFSETQ. The CDR3 length is 16 residues. The V end was cut by 0 bases, the J end by 0 bases, with 13 bases between. This sample is part of a study of Tregs in tolerant kidney transplant recipients. Profiled with immunoSEQ multiplex PCR; TCRdb holds only in-frame clones, not every one. Its listing shows tens of thousands of clones. This chain joins TRBV5-1 and TRBJ2-7, with D maybe TRBD1 (6 bases). The specimen was CD4+ T cells from blood, collected before the transplant. This sequence was found in a human donor who received a combined kidney and bone marrow transplant. The CDR3 reads CASSLASGASSYEQYF. The CDR3 bases that were read are TGCGCCAGCAGCTTGGCCTCAGGGGCAAGCTCCTACGAG. The whole variable domain, remainder taken from reference TRBV5-1 and TRBJ2-7, is KAGVTQTPRYLIKTRGQQVTLSCSPISGHRSVSWYQQTPGQGLQFLFEYFSETQRNKGNFPGRFSGRQFSNSRSEMNVSTLELGDSALYLCASSLASGASSYEQYFGPGTRLTVT.